This TCR beta chain was retrieved from a study of blood T cell repertoires in COVID-19. Across the whole study: Samples of COVID-19 (acute and convalescent) were obtained from the United States, Italy and Spain. Nucleic acid was either cDNA or gDNA, and it came from T cells, B-cell-depleted T cells, or PBMCs.

V lost 2 bases, J lost 0 bases, and 11 bases lay in between. The CDR3 length is 16 residues. CDR1 is MGHRA, CDR2 YSYEKL, per germline. Authors' processing steps: It was from reference gene primer amplification that nucleated cell counts were estimated. The assay was immunoSEQ multiplex PCR, and TCRdb's table has in-frame clones only and misses some. V, J and clone size are those of that table, while D and trimming were read from the DNA. Of over 400,000 clones listed, around 86% are singletons. The table lists this clone with a few counts. The sequenced material came from peripheral blood. The chain links TRBV4-1 to TRBJ1-3; D ambiguous. This TCR was sampled from a woman in her 30s with active or convalescent COVID-19. CDR3 bases: TGCGCCAGCAGCCAATGGGAGGGCTTCTCTGGAAACACCATATATTTT. It is translated as CASSQWEGFSGNTIYF.